This T cell receptor (beta chain) is from a study of blood T cell repertoires in COVID-19. Background on the study: Samples of COVID-19 (acute and convalescent) were obtained from the United States, Italy and Spain. Sample material is recorded as cDNA or gDNA derived from T cells, B-cell-depleted T cells, or PBMCs.

This clone occurred a few times. V was trimmed by 2 bases and J by 1 base, leaving 11 bases between them. This CDR3 region has 15 residues. The germline gives CDR1 LNHDA, CDR2 SQIVND (reference sequence). Original data processing: Amplification from reference gene primers served as the basis for estimated nucleated cell counts. The protocol was immunoSEQ multiplex PCR, while the TCRdb copy is restricted to in-frame clones and leaves out a portion. D and trimming were read from the DNA, whereas the V and J calls and clone size are those reported in that table. The repertoire holds 250,000 or so clones, with about 83% as singletons. Each exposed participant met a COVID-19 case in the 2 weeks preceding study entry.

This receptor was identified in a woman aged 40 to 50 who had been exposed to COVID-19. The chain uses TRBV19 and TRBJ1-2; maybe TRBD1 (6 bases). The sample taken for sequencing was PBMCs or T cells enriched from blood (not recorded which). In nucleotides, the CDR3 is TGTGCCAGTAGTATATATGCAGGGGTTAACTATGGCTACACCTTC. Encoded protein: CASSIYAGVNYGYTF.